Following are 27 T cell receptor beta chains from one sample sequenced in a study of blood T cell repertoires in COVID-19. Here immunoSEQ multiplex PCR was the method, and the copy in TCRdb shows in-frame clones only, minus some. The sample shows fewer than 110,000 clones, approximately 88% of them seen only once. Source material: peripheral blood. The receptors shown here come from a woman in her sixties with acute or convalescent COVID-19.

The chain couples TRBV28 to TRBJ2-1, with 8 bases fitting TRBD2. This CDR3 spans 15 amino acids. V lost 6 bases, J lost 15 bases, and 19 bases stayed unmatched. Germline values: CDR1 MDHEN, CDR2 SYDVKM. The CDR3 region has the DNA TGTGCCAGCAGCCCTACCTTCTTACTAGCGGAGGGGGGGTTCTTC. Its translation: CASSPTFLLAEGGFF.

The gene calls are TRBV28 and TRBJ1-3, with TRBD1 as a possible D gene (5 bases). With 6 bases removed from V and 7 bases from J, the gap between germline ends came to 16 bases. Germline V gives CDR1 MDHEN, CDR2 SYDVKM. The CDR3 has 14 amino acids. The CDR3 DNA follows: TGTGCCAGCAGGCCGGGGGGTCTGGGGAACACCATATATTTT. The encoded protein is CASRPGGLGNTIYF.

This sequence joins TRBV30 and TRBJ2-1; tentatively, D is TRBD2 (5 bases). The germline CDR1 and CDR2 sequences are GTSNPN and SVGIG (reference sequence). The CDR3 sequence is 12 residues long. V lost 0 bases and J lost 12, with 12 bases in between. The chain's CDR3 is CAWSVRGDGQFF. CDR3 bases: TGTGCCTGGAGTGTACGGGGAGACGGGCAGTTCTTC.

The rearrangement links TRBV29-1 to TRBJ1-2; the D gene is possibly TRBD1 (5 bases). Trimming left V 3 bases short and J 5 bases short, with 19 bases between. CDR1 and CDR2 (germline): SQVTM, ANQGSEA. CDR3 length: 15 residues. The CDR3 nucleotides read TGCAGCGTTGATGGGAACGAACAGGCGGTTTATGGCTACACCTTC. It encodes CSVDGNEQAVYGYTF.

This chain uses TRBV6-5 with TRBJ1-2; possible D gene TRBD1, 5 bases. CDR1 is MNHEY and CDR2 is SVGAGI in the germline V gene. Deletions cut 6 bases from V and 2 bases from J, with 16 bases between. The CDR3 has 15 amino acids. CDR3 in amino acids: CASRETAGSNYGYTF. CDR3 coding DNA: TGTGCCAGCAGGGAGACAGCGGGGTCCAACTATGGCTACACCTTC.

This sequence joins TRBV28 and TRBJ1-5, with D maybe TRBD1 (5 bases). This CDR3 is built from 11 residues. Germline V gene lookup returns CDR1 MDHEN and CDR2 SYDVKM. V dropped 8 bases and J dropped 4 bases, with 6 bases sitting between them. CDR3 protein: CASGGNQPQHF. DNA of the CDR3: TGTGCCAGCGGGGGGAATCAGCCCCAGCATTTT.

The rearrangement links TRBV7-6 to TRBJ2-2; 14 bases are shared with TRBD2. Per germline, CDR1 SGHVS and CDR2 FNYEAQ. With 5 bases clipped from V and 6 bases from J, the junction kept 8 bases outside the gene matches. The CDR3 spans 17 residues. The CDR3 region is CASSGVGLAGGAGELFF. Written as DNA, the CDR3 is TGTGCCAGCAGCGGAGTCGGACTAGCGGGAGGTGCCGGGGAGCTGTTTTTT.

This chain uses TRBV7-9 with TRBJ1-3; D remains unclear. V was clipped by 3 bases and J by 3 bases, with 6 bases between them. The CDR3 is 13 residues long. The V gene's germline CDR1 is SEHNR and CDR2 FQNEAQ (reference sequence). The CDR3, as DNA: TGTGCCAGCAGCTTTGAGGGTGGAAACACCATATATTTT. It is translated as CASSFEGGNTIYF.

This chain uses TRBV6-6 with TRBJ2-7, with D possibly matching TRBD1 (7 bases). V lost 0 bases, J lost 6 bases, and 15 bases lay in between. This CDR3 region has 15 residues. Germline values: CDR1 MNHNY, CDR2 SVGAGI (reference sequence). CDR3 sequence reads: CASSYSQGGLSEQYF. The CDR3 bases are TGTGCCAGCAGTTACTCCCAGGGGGGACTGAGCGAGCAGTACTTC.

The J gene is TRBJ2-3, the V gene TRBV6-2 or TRBV6-3, with 8 bases fitting TRBD2. This CDR3 comprises 15 residues. V trimming: 2 bases; J trimming: 0 bases; junction bases outside the gene matches: 1. Germline CDR1 and CDR2: MNHEY and SVGEGT. CDR3 nucleotide sequence: TGTGCCAGCAGTTACCAGCGGGGGAGCACAGATACGCAGTATTTT. Amino acids: CASSYQRGSTDTQYF.

The CDR3, as DNA: TGTGCCAGCAGCCTGAGGGGACTTAATGAAAAACTGTTTTTT. Protein product: CASSLRGLNEKLFF. The genes are TRBV7-9 and TRBJ1-4; perhaps TRBD1 as D (5 bases). The germline gives CDR1 SEHNR, CDR2 FQNEAQ (reference sequence). The CDR3 contains 14 residues. The V and J ends lost 5 bases and 4 bases respectively, with 11 bases between them.

The DNA for the CDR3 is TGTGCCAGCAGCGTTGGACAGCGACATAATGAAGAGACCCAGTACTTC. This encodes CASSVGQRHNEETQYF. The gene calls are TRBV5-8 and TRBJ2-5; maybe TRBD1 (6 bases). Deletions cut 4 bases from V and 3 bases from J, with 19 bases between. CDR3 length equals 16 residues. Germline V gene sequence: CDR1 SGHTS, CDR2 YDEGEE. The variable domain in full, completed from reference TRBV5-8 and TRBJ2-5, reads EAGVTQSPTHLIKTRGQQATLRCSPISGHTSVYWYQQALGLGLQFLLWYDEGEERNRGNFPPRFSGRQFPNYSSELNVNALELEDSALYLCASSVGQRHNEETQYFGPGTRLLVL.

The chain uses TRBV28 and TRBJ1-1; no reliable D call. V was shortened by 5 bases and J by 0 bases, with 10 bases between the two germline ends. Germline V gives CDR1 MDHEN, CDR2 SYDVKM. The CDR3 loop spans 14 amino acids. The CDR3: CASSPETMNTEAFF. The CDR3 region has the DNA TGTGCCAGCAGTCCGGAGACCATGAACACTGAAGCTTTCTTT.

This chain joins TRBV7-6 and TRBJ1-1; 7 bases are a match to TRBD1. CDR3 length: 15 residues. V lost 5 bases to trimming and J lost 1 base; unmatched junction nucleotides: 7. Germline V CDR1 and CDR2: SGHVS, FNYEAQ. The CDR3 region is CASSSPGQKNTEAFF. CDR3 nucleotides: TGTGCCAGCAGCAGCCCGGGACAGAAGAACACTGAAGCTTTCTTT.

The chain uses TRBV2 and TRBJ2-7; D unresolved. Germline V gene sequence: CDR1 SNHLY, CDR2 FYNNEI. V dropped 4 bases and J dropped 1 base, with 5 bases sitting between them. The CDR3 covers 12 residues. The CDR3 protein is CASSGSSYEQYF. The CDR3 DNA reads TGTGCCAGCAGTGGGAGTTCCTACGAGCAGTACTTC.

In its sample, this clone was seen once. Mismatch with germline at one junction end may stem from a read error. The J gene is TRBJ2-5, the V gene TRBV7-7; 7 bases are shared with TRBD1. This CDR3 region has 15 residues. In germline, CDR1 is SSHAT, CDR2 FNYEAQ (reference sequence). The CDR3 DNA follows: TGTGCTAGCAGCCCACGAGACAGGGATCAAGAGACCCAGTACTTC. This encodes CASSPRDRDQETQYF.

The rearrangement uses TRBV13 and TRBJ1-5; 10 bases line up with TRBD1. The CDR3 contains 15 residues. J gave up 3 bases and V 3 bases, and 2 bases lay outside the gene matches. Germline CDR1 is PRHDT and CDR2 is FYEKMQ (reference sequence). CDR3 DNA: TGTGCCAGCAGCTTGGGGACAGGGGTCAATCAGCCCCAGCATTTT. Translating gives CASSLGTGVNQPQHF. The full variable domain, its missing parts supplied by reference TRBV13 and TRBJ1-5, is AAGVIQSPRHLIKEKRETATLKCYPIPRHDTVYWYQQGPGQDPQFLISFYEKMQSDKGSIPDRFSAQQFSDYHSELNMSSLELGDSALYFCASSLGTGVNQPQHFGDGTRLSIL.

The rearrangement uses TRBV24-1 and TRBJ2-3; 13 positions match TRBD2. With V trimmed by 5 bases and J by 1 base, 2 bases remained unmatched. Per the germline V gene, CDR1 is KGHDR and CDR2 is SFDVKD. This CDR3 spans 16 amino acids. The DNA for the CDR3 is TGTGCCACCAGTGGTGGGACTAGCGGGGGCACAGATACGCAGTATTTT. Its translation is CATSGGTSGGTDTQYF.

The chain joins TRBV19 to TRBJ2-1; D remains ambiguous. Germline loops: CDR1 LNHDA, CDR2 SQIVND (reference sequence). CDR3 length equals 16 residues. Deletions cut 0 bases from V and 5 bases from J, with 14 bases between. CDR3 coding DNA: TGTGCCAGTAGTATAGAGAGACCGGCGGTTCACAATGAGCAGTTCTTC. The encoded protein is CASSIERPAVHNEQFF.

This sequence joins TRBV6-1 and TRBJ2-1; 10 bases align to TRBD1. The CDR3 extends over 15 amino acids. V shed 3 bases and J 8 bases; nucleotides not matched to a gene: 7. Germline V gene sequence: CDR1 MNHNS, CDR2 SASEGT. The chain's CDR3 is CASSDRGTGVDEQFF. For the CDR3, the DNA is TGTGCCAGCAGTGATAGGGGGACAGGGGTCGATGAGCAGTTCTTC.

The gene calls are TRBV6-6 and TRBJ1-5; D is possibly TRBD1 (5 bases). Germline values: CDR1 MNHNY, CDR2 SVGAGI (reference sequence). CDR3 length: 14 amino acids. Trimming stripped 6 bases from V and 5 bases from J, with 14 bases between. The CDR3 DNA follows: TGTGCCAGCAGAGTCGACAGCTCTCATCAGCCCCAGCATTTT. Protein: CASRVDSSHQPQHF.

The chain has TRBV19 and TRBJ2-6; D may be TRBD1 (6 bases). The CDR3 is 17 residues long. Germline CDR1 reads LNHDA; CDR2 reads SQIVND (reference sequence). Deletions cut 3 bases from V and 0 bases from J, with 12 bases between. This CDR3 reads CASSMTGTLSGANVLTF. The CDR3 nucleotides are TGTGCCAGTAGTATGACAGGAACCCTCTCTGGGGCCAACGTCCTGACTTTC. The whole variable domain, remainder taken from reference TRBV19 and TRBJ2-6, is DGGITQSPKYLFRKEGQNVTLSCEQNLNHDAMYWYRQDPGQGLRLIYYSQIVNDFQKGDIAEGYSVSREKKESFPLTVTSAQKNPTAFYLCASSMTGTLSGANVLTFGAGSRLTVL.

The chain is built from TRBV5-4 and TRBJ2-5; TRBD1 agrees at 8 bases. The CDR3 runs to 15 residues. Germline trimming cut 4 bases from V and 6 bases from J; bases unmatched to any gene: 11. The germline V gene has CDR1 SGHNT and CDR2 YYREEE (reference sequence). CDR3 sequence: CASSPGGAGRQTQYF. DNA for the CDR3: TGTGCCAGCAGCCCAGGGGGCGCGGGGAGGCAGACCCAGTACTTC.

The chain employs TRBV25-1 and TRBJ2-1; 9 bases are shared with TRBD2. V gave up 5 bases and J gave up 9 bases; unmatched junction bases: 11. Germline V CDR1 and CDR2: MGHDK, SYGVNS. The CDR3 is 15 amino acids. The DNA of the CDR3 is TGTGCCAGCAGTAAGATAGCGGGAGTCGGGACTGAGCAGTTCTTC. It encodes CASSKIAGVGTEQFF.

The sample holds one count of this clone. The V call is TRBV2, the J call TRBJ1-1, with 10 bases that match TRBD1. CDR3 size: 15 residues. The ends lost 7 bases at V and 5 bases at J; junction bases unmatched: 10. CDR1 is SNHLY, CDR2 FYNNEI, per germline. CDR3 in amino acids: CASNTRTGGGTEAFF. The CDR3 DNA reads as TGTGCCAGCAATACGAGGACAGGGGGAGGGACTGAAGCTTTCTTT.

The rearrangement joins TRBV4-2 to TRBJ2-2; TRBD2 matches 7 bases. This CDR3 has 17 amino acids. Germline loops: CDR1 LGHNA, CDR2 YNFKEQ. Trimming removed 2 bases from V and 0 bases from J; junction bases left unmatched: 6. The CDR3 DNA reads TGTGCCAGCAGCCAACAGAGCGGGGCGACGAACACCGGGGAGCTGTTTTTT. This codes for CASSQQSGATNTGELFF.

The V and J genes are TRBV11-2 and TRBJ2-7; 9 bases fit TRBD2. Germline assignment: CDR1 SGHAT and CDR2 FQNNGV. The CDR3 is made up of 17 amino acids. The V and J ends lost 4 bases and 6 bases, in that order; junction bases with no gene match: 16. Written as DNA, the CDR3 is TGTGCCAGCAGCTCCTCAGGGCCTAGCGGGATCCGAGGCGAGCAGTACTTC. Translated, it gives CASSSSGPSGIRGEQYF.